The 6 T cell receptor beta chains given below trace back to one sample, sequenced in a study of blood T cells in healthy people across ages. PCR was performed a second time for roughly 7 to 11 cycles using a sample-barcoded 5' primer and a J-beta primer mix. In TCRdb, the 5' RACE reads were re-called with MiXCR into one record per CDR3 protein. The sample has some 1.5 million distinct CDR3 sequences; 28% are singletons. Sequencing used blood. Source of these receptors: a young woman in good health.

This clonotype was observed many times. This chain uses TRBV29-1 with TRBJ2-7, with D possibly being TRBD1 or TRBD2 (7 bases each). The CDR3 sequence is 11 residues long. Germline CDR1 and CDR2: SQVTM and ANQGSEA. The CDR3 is CSAGDSYEQYF. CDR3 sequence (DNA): TGCAGTGCGGGGGACAGCTACGAGCAGTACTTC.

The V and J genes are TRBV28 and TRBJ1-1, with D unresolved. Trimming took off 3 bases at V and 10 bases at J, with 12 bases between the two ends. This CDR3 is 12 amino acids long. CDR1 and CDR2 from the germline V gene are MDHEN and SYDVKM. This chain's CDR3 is CASSLMGVGAFF. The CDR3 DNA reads TGTGCCAGCAGTTTGATGGGCGTTGGAGCTTTCTTT. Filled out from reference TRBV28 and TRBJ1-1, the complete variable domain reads DVKVTQSSRYLVKRTGEKVFLECVQDMDHENMFWYRQDPGLGLRLIYFSYDVKMKEKGDIPEGYSVSREKKERFSLILESASTNQTSMYLCASSLMGVGAFFGQGTRLTVV.

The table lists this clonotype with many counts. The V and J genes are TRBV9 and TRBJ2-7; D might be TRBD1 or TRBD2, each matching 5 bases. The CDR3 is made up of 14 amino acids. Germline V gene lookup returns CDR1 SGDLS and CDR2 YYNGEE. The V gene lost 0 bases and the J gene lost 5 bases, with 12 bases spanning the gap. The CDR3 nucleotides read TGTGCCAGCAGCGTAGCTATGGGGGTCCACGAGCAGTACTTC. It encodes CASSVAMGVHEQYF.

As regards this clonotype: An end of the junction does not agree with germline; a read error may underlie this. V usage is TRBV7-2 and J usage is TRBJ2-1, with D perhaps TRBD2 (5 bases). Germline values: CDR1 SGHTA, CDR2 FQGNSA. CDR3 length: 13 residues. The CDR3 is CASGLMGRNKQFF. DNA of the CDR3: TGTGCCAGCGGCTTGATGGGGAGAAATAAGCAGTTCTTC.

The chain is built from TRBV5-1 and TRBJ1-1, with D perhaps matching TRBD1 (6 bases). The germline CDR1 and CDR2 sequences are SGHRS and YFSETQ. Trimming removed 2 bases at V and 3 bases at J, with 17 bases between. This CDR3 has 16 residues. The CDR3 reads CASSLQGDQTDTEAFF. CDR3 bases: TGCGCCAGCAGCTTACAGGGAGATCAGACGGACACTGAAGCTTTCTTT.

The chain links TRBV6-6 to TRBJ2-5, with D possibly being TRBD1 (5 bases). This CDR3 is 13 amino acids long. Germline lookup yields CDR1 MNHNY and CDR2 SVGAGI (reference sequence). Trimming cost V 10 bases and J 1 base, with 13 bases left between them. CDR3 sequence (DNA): TGTGCCATCCGAGACAGCTTCCAAGAGACCCAGTACTTC. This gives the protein CAIRDSFQETQYF.